This T cell receptor beta chain was captured in a study of Ad26.COV2.S vaccination and SARS-CoV-2 variants. V gave up 0 bases and J gave up 5 bases; unmatched junction bases: 3. This CDR3 spans 16 amino acids. Germline V gene data show CDR1 as LGHNA and CDR2 as YNFKEQ. Assay used: immunoSEQ multiplex PCR; TCRdb lists only in-frame clones, some missing. In the table there are around 320,000 clones, about nine tenths of which are singletons. Treatment defined: some 19 received Ad26.COV2.S at low or high dose, single or two shots; about 5 received placebo; per-sample allocation not given. Vaccine and placebo recipients were sampled on day 63 after the first injection.

This clonotype was obtained from a person between 18 and 60 years old who received the Ad26.COV2.S COVID-19 vaccine or a placebo. The sample here was peripheral blood, taken in a trial of Ad26.COV2.S vaccine versus placebo. This chain links TRBV4-2 with TRBJ1-4; 10 bases agree with TRBD1. Here the CDR3 DNA reads TGTGCCAGCAGCCAAGATGAGGGACAGGGGAATGAAAAACTGTTTTTT. It specifies CASSQDEGQGNEKLFF.